Listed below are T cell receptor beta chains from one sample, sequenced in a study of shared clonotypes between healthy human individuals. Assay: immunoSEQ multiplex PCR; the TCRdb copy retains only in-frame clones and omits some. Of 2,500,000 or so clones listed, roughly 92% are singletons. Sequencing used naive CD4+ T cells sorted from blood. Receptors were obtained from a man between 18 and 29 years old in good health. Each CDR3 is given with its conserved first and last residue. The order of the fields is D gene, clone size, V gene, J gene, CDR3 DNA, CDR3 protein. The D gene is left open where the match is weak. A clone size is listed for some rows: how often the clone was seen (once, few, many), or a class if it is expanded.

-	-	TRBV28	TRBJ2-1	TGTGCCAGCAGTTTACCGGGGCGGAATGAGCAGTTCTTC	CASSLPGRNEQFF
TRBD2	-	TRBV6-6	TRBJ2-2	TGTGCCAGCAGCTCTAGCGGGGGCCCTAACACCGGGGAGCTGTTTTTT	CASSSSGGPNTGELFF
TRBD2	-	TRBV27	TRBJ2-7	TGTGCCAGCAGTTTAGGCCTAGCGGGTCCCTACGAGCAGTACTTC	CASSLGLAGPYEQYF
TRBD1	-	TRBV7-8	TRBJ1-5	TGTGCCAGCAGCCAGAAGGGGGACAGGGATTATCAGCCCCAGCATTTT	CASSQKGDRDYQPQHF
-	-	TRBV6-5	TRBJ2-1	TGTGCCAGTCCTATGGGCCGCCGGCCTGGTGAGCAGTTCTTC	CASPMGRRPGEQFF
-	once	TRBV5-1	TRBJ2-7	TGCGCCAGCAGCTGGGGGACCCTAGGGGACTACGAGCAGTACTTC	CASSWGTLGDYEQYF
-	-	TRBV19	TRBJ1-2	TGTGCCAGTAGTATTCGGGACTTGGTGATCTATGGCTACACCTTC	CASSIRDLVIYGYTF
TRBD1	-	TRBV7-9	TRBJ2-2	TGTGCCAGCAGCTTGCAGGGGGACACCGGGGAGCTGTTTTTT	CASSLQGDTGELFF
-	-	TRBV11-2	TRBJ1-1	TGTGCCAGCAGTGGGGGGACCGCGAACACTGAAGCTTTCTTT	CASSGGTANTEAFF
TRBD2	-	TRBV2	TRBJ2-1	TGTGCCAGCAGTGAAGGACTAGCGAACAACAATGAGCAGTTCTTC	CASSEGLANNNEQFF
TRBD2	once	TRBV11-1	TRBJ2-7	TGTGCCAGCAGCTTTAGCGGGGACGGGGAGCAGTACTTC	CASSFSGDGEQYF
TRBD2	-	TRBV10-3	TRBJ2-5	TGTGCCATCAGTGAGAGCGGGGGCAGGGAGACCCAGTACTTC	CAISESGGRETQYF
-	-	TRBV9	TRBJ2-3	TGTGCCAGCAGCGAGAGCGCTAGAAGCACAGATACGCAGTATTTT	CASSESARSTDTQYF
-	-	TRBV5-1	TRBJ1-2	TGCGCCAGCAGCTTGGTAGGACAAAACTATGGCTACACCTTC	CASSLVGQNYGYTF
-	-	TRBV15	TRBJ2-2	TGTGCCACCAGCAGAAGCTGGAACACCGGGGAGCTGTTTTTT	CATSRSWNTGELFF
-	-	TRBV5-8	TRBJ1-2	TGTGCCAGCAGCCGTGGGGCTCGATGGGAACCCGCTGGCTACACCTTC	CASSRGARWEPAGYTF
TRBD2	-	TRBV5-1	TRBJ2-5	TGCGCCAGCAGCTTGGGGTGGAGTGTGAGCGGGAGGACCCGGAGTCACCAGTACTTC	CASSLGWSVSGRTRSHQYF
-	-	TRBV7-2	TRBJ2-2	TGTGCCAGCAGCTTAGGCCCTACAGGGATCACCGGGGAGCTGTTTTTT	CASSLGPTGITGELFF
-	-	TRBV7-9	TRBJ1-1	TGTGCCAGCAGCTTAGTTCAGGAATCGGAAGCTTTCTTT	CASSLVQESEAFF
-	-	TRBV2	TRBJ1-5	TGTGCCAGCAGTGCGACCCGGCCGATGGAACCCCAGCATTTT	CASSATRPMEPQHF
-	-	TRBV7-9	TRBJ1-3	TGTGCCAGCAGCTTGGTGGCAGCGGGAAACACCATATATTTT	CASSLVAAGNTIYF
-	-	TRBV6-1	TRBJ2-2	TGTGCCAGCGTAACTCCAACGGGGGACACCGGGGAGCTGTTTTTT	CASVTPTGDTGELFF
-	-	TRBV28	TRBJ2-1	TGTGCCAGCACCCTCGAAGGGGGTAATGAGCAGTTCTTC	CASTLEGGNEQFF
-	-	TRBV28	TRBJ1-5	TGTGCCAGCAGGACGACGCGGGGGGGCGGGACTCAGCCCCAGCATTTT	CASRTTRGGGTQPQHF
TRBD1	-	TRBV5-6	TRBJ2-7	TGTGCCAGCAGCCTAGGACAGGGTGGAGGAGAGCAGTACTTC	CASSLGQGGGEQYF
-	-	TRBV4-1	TRBJ2-2	TGCGCCAGCAGCCCAGCCAGTACGAACACCGGGGAGCTGTTTTTT	CASSPASTNTGELFF
TRBD2	-	TRBV5-4	TRBJ2-3	TGTGCCAGCAGCTTAGCGGGGGGAGCGGCAGATACGCAGTATTTT	CASSLAGGAADTQYF
-	few	TRBV10-3	TRBJ2-2	TGTGCCATCAGTGAGAACTACCTGAACACCGGGGAGCTGTTTTTT	CAISENYLNTGELFF
TRBD2	-	TRBV7-2	TRBJ2-1	TGTGCCAGCAGCTTACCGACTAGCGGTAGAAGCTCCTACAATGAGCAGTTCTTC	CASSLPTSGRSSYNEQFF
-	-	TRBV5-1	TRBJ2-3	TGCGCCAGCAGCTTGGGTAGTTTTGATACGCAGTATTTT	CASSLGSFDTQYF
-	-	TRBV23-1	TRBJ2-5	TGCGCCAGCAGTCAATCAGGGAGAGAGACCCAGTACTTC	CASSQSGRETQYF
-	-	TRBV2	TRBJ1-4	TGTGCCAGCAGTATGGACCGGTTGTATGAAAAACTGTTTTTT	CASSMDRLYEKLFF
-	-	TRBV6-6	TRBJ1-4	TGTGCCAGCAGTTACTCGTCCGGGGTTAATAATGAAAAACTGTTTTTT	CASSYSSGVNNEKLFF
TRBD2	-	TRBV5-5	TRBJ2-5	TGTGCCAGCAGCGCCAAACTAGCGGGAGTAGAGACCCAGTACTTC	CASSAKLAGVETQYF
-	-	TRBV7-2	TRBJ2-5	TGTGCCAGCAGTTTGACAGAACTACTAGAGACCCAGTACTTC	CASSLTELLETQYF
-	-	TRBV6-5	TRBJ1-4	TGTGCCAGCAGTTACTCGATTGGGGGAACTAATGAAAAACTGTTTTTT	CASSYSIGGTNEKLFF
TRBD1	-	TRBV11-2	TRBJ1-6	TGTGCCAGCAGCTTCAACAGGGGATTGGATTCACCCCTCCACTTT	CASSFNRGLDSPLHF
-	-	TRBV5-4	TRBJ1-2	TGTGCCAGCAGCTTGTGGACAGTCAACTATGGCTACACCTTC	CASSLWTVNYGYTF
TRBD1	-	TRBV5-5	TRBJ1-2	TGTGCCAGCAGCAGGGGGACAGGGTTTGGCTACACCTTC	CASSRGTGFGYTF
TRBD2	-	TRBV14	TRBJ2-3	TGTGCCAGCAGCCAGACATTTGGACTAGCGGGGGCGGGAACAGATACGCAGTATTTT	CASSQTFGLAGAGTDTQYF
-	-	TRBV5-1	TRBJ2-3	TGCGCCAGCAGGCGGCCGTGGGGAGATACGCAGTATTTT	CASRRPWGDTQYF
-	few	TRBV6-1	TRBJ2-7	TGTGCCAGCAGTGAAGGTTTTCGGGCGAGCGGCCCCTCCTACGAGCAGTACTTC	CASSEGFRASGPSYEQYF
TRBD1	-	TRBV28	TRBJ1-4	TGTGCCAGCAGCAACCCCGCACCGGGACAGCTGAATGAAAAACTGTTTTTT	CASSNPAPGQLNEKLFF
TRBD1	-	TRBV19	TRBJ1-6	TGTGCCAGTAGTACCCAGGGGGGTAGCTCACCCCTCCACTTT	CASSTQGGSSPLHF
TRBD2	-	TRBV2	TRBJ2-7	TGTGCCAGCAGTGTGAGCGGGGGGGCCTACGAGCAGTACTTC	CASSVSGGAYEQYF
-	-	TRBV5-1	TRBJ2-7	TGCGCCAGCAGCTTGAGGGCCGGGGAGGCTTCCTACGAGCAGTACTTC	CASSLRAGEASYEQYF
-	-	TRBV6-1	TRBJ2-3	TGTGCCAGCAGTGAAAGAGTAGGGCGCACAGATACGCAGTATTTT	CASSERVGRTDTQYF
-	-	TRBV6-6	TRBJ2-3	TGTGCCAGCAGTTACGTCAGGGCAGATACGCAGTATTTT	CASSYVRADTQYF
-	-	TRBV5-1	TRBJ1-2	TGCGCCAGCAGCACAACAGGGAGGGAAGGCTACACCTTC	CASSTTGREGYTF
-	-	TRBV2	TRBJ2-5	TGTGCCAGCTCGGCAGGGACTGGGGAGACCCAGTACTTC	CASSAGTGETQYF
-	few	TRBV11-2	TRBJ1-2	TGTGCCAGCAGCACACAGAGCTATGGCTACACCTTC	CASSTQSYGYTF